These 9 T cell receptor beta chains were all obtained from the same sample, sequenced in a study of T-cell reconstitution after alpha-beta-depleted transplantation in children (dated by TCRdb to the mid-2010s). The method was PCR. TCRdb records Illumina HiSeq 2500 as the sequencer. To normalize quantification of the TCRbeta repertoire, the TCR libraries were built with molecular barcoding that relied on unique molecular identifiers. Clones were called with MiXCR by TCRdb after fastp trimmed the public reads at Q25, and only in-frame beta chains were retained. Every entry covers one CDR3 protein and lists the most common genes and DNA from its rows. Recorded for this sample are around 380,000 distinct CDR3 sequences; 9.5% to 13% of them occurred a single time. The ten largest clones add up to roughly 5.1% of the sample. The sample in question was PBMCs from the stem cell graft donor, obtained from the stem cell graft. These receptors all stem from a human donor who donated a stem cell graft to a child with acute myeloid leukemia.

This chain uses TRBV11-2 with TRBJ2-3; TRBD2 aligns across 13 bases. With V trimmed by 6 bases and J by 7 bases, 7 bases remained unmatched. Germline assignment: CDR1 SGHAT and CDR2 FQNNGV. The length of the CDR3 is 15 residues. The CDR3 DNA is TGTGCCAGCAGTCTGACTAGCGGGAGGTTAAATACGCAGTATTTT. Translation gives CASSLTSGRLNTQYF.

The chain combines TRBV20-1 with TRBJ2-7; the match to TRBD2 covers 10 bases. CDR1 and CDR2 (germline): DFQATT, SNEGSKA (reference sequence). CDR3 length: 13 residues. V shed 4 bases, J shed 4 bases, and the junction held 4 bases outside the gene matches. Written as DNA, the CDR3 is TGCAGTGCTATTGGGACTAGCGTTTACGAGCAGTACTTC. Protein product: CSAIGTSVYEQYF.

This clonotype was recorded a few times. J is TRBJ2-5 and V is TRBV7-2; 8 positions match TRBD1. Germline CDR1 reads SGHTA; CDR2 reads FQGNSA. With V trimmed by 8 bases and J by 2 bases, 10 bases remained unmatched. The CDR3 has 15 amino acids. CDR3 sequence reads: CASVQDRVFQETQYF. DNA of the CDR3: TGTGCCAGCGTACAGGACAGGGTCTTTCAAGAGACCCAGTACTTC.

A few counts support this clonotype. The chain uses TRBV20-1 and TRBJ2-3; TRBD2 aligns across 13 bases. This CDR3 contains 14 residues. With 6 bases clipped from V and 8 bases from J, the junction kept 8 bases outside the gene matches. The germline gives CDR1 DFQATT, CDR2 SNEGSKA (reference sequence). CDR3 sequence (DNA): TGCAGTGCAGGGCGGACTAGCGGGGGAAGTACGCAGTATTTT. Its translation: CSAGRTSGGSTQYF.

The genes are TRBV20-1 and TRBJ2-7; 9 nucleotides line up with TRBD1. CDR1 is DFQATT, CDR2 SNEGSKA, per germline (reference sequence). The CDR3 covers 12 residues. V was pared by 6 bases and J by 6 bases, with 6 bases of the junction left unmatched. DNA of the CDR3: TGCAGTGCCCCGGGACAGGGAACCGAGCAGTACGTC. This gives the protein CSAPGQGTEQYV.

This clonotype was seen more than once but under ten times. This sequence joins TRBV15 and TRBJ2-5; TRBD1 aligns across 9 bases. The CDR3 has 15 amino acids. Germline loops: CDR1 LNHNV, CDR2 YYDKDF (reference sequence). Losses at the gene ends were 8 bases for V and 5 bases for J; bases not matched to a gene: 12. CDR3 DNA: TGTGCCACCCGACGACCGGGACAGGGAGGGGAGACCCAGTACTTC. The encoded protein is CATRRPGQGGETQYF.

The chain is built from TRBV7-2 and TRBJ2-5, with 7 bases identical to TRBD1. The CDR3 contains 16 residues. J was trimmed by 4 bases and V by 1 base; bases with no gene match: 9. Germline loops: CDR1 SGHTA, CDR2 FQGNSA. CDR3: CASSLVGISGGETQYF. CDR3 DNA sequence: TGTGCCAGCAGCTTAGTCGGTATATCAGGGGGAGAGACCCAGTACTTC.

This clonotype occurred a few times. CDR3 coding DNA: TGCAGTGCTAGATCTAGCGGGAGGGCTAGAGACGAGCAGTACTTC. Translation gives CSARSSGRARDEQYF. The chain is built from TRBV20-1 and TRBJ2-7, with TRBD2 matching over 12 bases. CDR1 DFQATT and CDR2 SNEGSKA come from the germline V gene (reference sequence). The CDR3 loop spans 15 amino acids. V shed 2 bases and J 5 bases; nucleotides not matched to a gene: 7.

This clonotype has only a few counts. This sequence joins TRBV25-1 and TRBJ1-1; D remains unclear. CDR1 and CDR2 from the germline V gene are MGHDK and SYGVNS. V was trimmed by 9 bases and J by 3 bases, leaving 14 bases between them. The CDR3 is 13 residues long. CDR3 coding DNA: TGTGCCAGTCACTCCCCCGCCGACACTGAAGCTTTCTTT. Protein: CASHSPADTEAFF. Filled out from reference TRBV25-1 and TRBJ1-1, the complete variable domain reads EADIYQTPRYLVIGTGKKITLECSQTMGHDKMYWYQQDPGMELHLIHYSYGVNSTEKGDLSSESTVSRIRTEHFPLTLESARPSHTSQYLCASHSPADTEAFFGQGTRLTVV.